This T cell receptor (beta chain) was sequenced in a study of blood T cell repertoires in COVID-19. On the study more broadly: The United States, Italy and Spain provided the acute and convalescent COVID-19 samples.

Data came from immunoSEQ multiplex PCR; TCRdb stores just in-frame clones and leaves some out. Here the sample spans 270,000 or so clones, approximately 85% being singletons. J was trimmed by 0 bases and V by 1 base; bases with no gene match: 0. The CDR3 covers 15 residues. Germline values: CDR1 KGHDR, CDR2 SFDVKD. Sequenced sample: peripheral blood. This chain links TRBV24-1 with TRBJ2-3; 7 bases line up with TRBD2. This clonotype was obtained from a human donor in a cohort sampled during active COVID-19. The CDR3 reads CATSDLAGSTDTQYF. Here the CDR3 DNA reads TGTGCCACCAGTGATTTAGCGGGGAGCACAGATACGCAGTATTTT.